The next 10 T cell receptor beta chains were all read from a single sample in a study of breast tumors, draining lymph nodes, adjacent tissues. MiXCR was run by TCRdb on the multiplex PCR reads, yielding one entry per CDR3 protein. The sample includes 130,000 or so distinct CDR3 sequences, about 30% of them seen just once. Samples came from axillary lymph nodes draining the breast cancer. Sequences were obtained from axillary lymph node tissue. These receptors originate from a female donor with breast cancer. Some clones in this sample may be carry-over from other donors' samples.

This clonotype was counted a single time. The chain carries TRBV18 and TRBJ2-7; perhaps TRBD2 as D (5 bases). V was trimmed by 3 bases and J by 0 bases, leaving 15 bases between them. This CDR3 has 16 amino acids. Germline CDR1 KGHSH, CDR2 LQKENI. CDR3 in amino acids: CASSPPSSRSSYEQYF. CDR3 nucleotides: TGTGCCAGCTCACCGCCATCTAGCAGGAGCTCCTACGAGCAGTACTTC.

The chain has TRBV4-1 and TRBJ1-5; TRBD1 matches at 11 bases. CDR1 is MGHRA and CDR2 is YSYEKL in the germline V gene. V was clipped by 3 bases and J by 11 bases; unmatched bases: 3. This CDR3 region has 13 residues. CDR3 sequence reads: CASSQPGQGAQHF. DNA of the CDR3: TGCGCCAGCAGCCAGCCGGGACAGGGGGCCCAGCATTTT.

As for this clonotype: A read error may produce the germline difference seen at one junction end. The V gene is TRBV5-1, the J gene TRBJ1-6; D ambiguous. The CDR3 spans 14 residues. The germline CDR1 and CDR2 sequences are SGHRS and YFSETQ. This chain's CDR3 is CASSTETGNSPLHF. CDR3 nucleotides: TGCGCCAGCAGCACCGAGACGGGAAATTCCCCCCTCCACTTT. Full variable domain (rest looked up from reference TRBV5-1 and TRBJ1-6): KAGVTQTPRYLIKTRGQQVTLSCSPISGHRSVSWYQQTPGQGLQFLFEYFSETQRNKGNFPGRFSGRQFSNSRSEMNVSTLELGDSALYLCASSTETGNSPLHFGNGTRLTVT.

Notes on this clonotype: A single base separates this from a much larger clone, so it may be a read error. The CDR3 coding sequence is TGTGCTAGTGGTTTCTTATCGGGACAGGTCGGGGCCGGGGAGCTGTTTTTT. Translated: CASGFLSGQVGAGELFF. The chain links TRBV12-5 to TRBJ2-2, with TRBD1 matching over 8 bases. This CDR3 has 17 residues. Germline V gene lookup returns CDR1 LGHNT and CDR2 FRNRAP. J was trimmed by 6 bases and V by 3 bases; bases with no gene match: 12. Drawing the rest from reference TRBV12-5 and TRBJ2-2, the complete variable domain is DARVTQTPRHKVTEMGQEVTMRCQPILGHNTVFWYRQTMMQGLELLAYFRNRAPLDDSGMPKDRFSAEMPDATLATLKIQPSEPRDSAVYFCASGFLSGQVGAGELFFGEGSRLTVL.

This clonotype was counted only a few times. This sequence may be a read error, since a much larger clone differs from it by one base. The CDR3 nucleotides are TGTGCCAGCACCAATCTAGCGGCAGGTAACGAGCAGTACTTC. It codes for CASTNLAAGNEQYF. This chain uses TRBV5-8 with TRBJ2-7; TRBD2 matches at 7 bases. The V segment lost 6 bases and the J segment 5 bases; nucleotides outside the gene matches: 11. The CDR3 loop spans 14 amino acids. Germline V gives CDR1 SGHTS, CDR2 YDEGEE.

Ten or more counts support this clonotype. V is TRBV14 and J is TRBJ2-3; TRBD1 agrees at 9 bases. The V segment lost 1 base and the J segment 3 bases; nucleotides outside the gene matches: 5. The V gene's germline CDR1 is SGHDN and CDR2 FVKESK. The CDR3 is 16 amino acids. CDR3 DNA sequence: TGTGCCAGCAGCCAAGCAAGGGACAGGGAGACAGATACGCAGTATTTT. Amino acids: CASSQARDRETDTQYF.

This clonotype turned up a few times. V gene TRBV6-9 combines with J gene TRBJ2-1; 9 nucleotides agree with TRBD1. With 4 bases clipped from V and 3 bases from J, the junction kept 16 bases outside the gene matches. Germline V CDR1 and CDR2: MNHGY, SVAAGI. The CDR3 covers 19 residues. The CDR3 loop reads CASSLFILKGTGIYNEQFF. The CDR3 bases are TGTGCCAGCAGTTTATTTATTTTGAAAGGGACAGGGATCTACAATGAGCAGTTCTTC.

This clonotype was seen at least ten times. The chain links TRBV5-1 to TRBJ2-7; 11 bases are a match to TRBD1. Germline CDR1 and CDR2: SGHRS and YFSETQ. V was pared by 4 bases and J by 0 bases, with 3 bases of the junction left unmatched. The length of the CDR3 is 15 residues. The CDR3 loop is CASSRGQGVSYEQYF. Here the CDR3 DNA reads TGCGCCAGCAGCCGGGGACAGGGGGTCTCCTACGAGCAGTACTTC.

The chain links TRBV9 to TRBJ2-1; TRBD1 is a possible D gene (6 bases). This CDR3 region has 15 residues. Germline CDR1 reads SGDLS; CDR2 reads YYNGEE. V lost 2 bases and J 5 bases, leaving 14 bases between the germline ends. CDR3 protein: CASSVDSRYHNEQFF. The CDR3 DNA follows: TGTGCCAGCAGCGTGGACAGCCGATACCACAATGAGCAGTTCTTC.

The sample holds a few counts of this clonotype. This could be a read error, since a much larger clone is one nucleotide away. The chain couples TRBV6-1 to TRBJ2-3; no reliable D call. Deletions cut 8 bases from V and 0 bases from J, with 12 bases between. This CDR3 is 14 amino acids long. Per the germline V gene, CDR1 is MNHNS and CDR2 is SASEGT. The CDR3 reads CASRRCPSTDTQYF. The CDR3 nucleotides are TGTGCCAGCCGGCGCTGCCCTAGCACAGATACGCAGTATTTT.